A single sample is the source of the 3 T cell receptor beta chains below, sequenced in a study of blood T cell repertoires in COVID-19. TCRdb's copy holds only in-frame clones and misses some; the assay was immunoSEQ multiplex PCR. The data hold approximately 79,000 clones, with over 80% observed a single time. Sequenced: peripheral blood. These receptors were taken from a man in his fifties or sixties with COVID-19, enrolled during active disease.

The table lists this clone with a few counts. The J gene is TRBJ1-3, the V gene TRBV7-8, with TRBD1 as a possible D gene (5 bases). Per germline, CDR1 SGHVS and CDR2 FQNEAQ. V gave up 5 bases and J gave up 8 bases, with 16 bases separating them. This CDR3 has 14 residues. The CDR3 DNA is TGTGCCAGCAGCCTGCGGGACCGAGCGGACACCATATATTTT. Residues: CASSLRDRADTIYF.

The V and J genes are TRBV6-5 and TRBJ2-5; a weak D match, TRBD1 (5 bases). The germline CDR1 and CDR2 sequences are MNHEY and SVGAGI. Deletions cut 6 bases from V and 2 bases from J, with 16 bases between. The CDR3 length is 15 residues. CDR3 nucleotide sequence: TGTGCCAGCAGAACCAGGGCGGCCGTTCAAGAGACCCAGTACTTC. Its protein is CASRTRAAVQETQYF.

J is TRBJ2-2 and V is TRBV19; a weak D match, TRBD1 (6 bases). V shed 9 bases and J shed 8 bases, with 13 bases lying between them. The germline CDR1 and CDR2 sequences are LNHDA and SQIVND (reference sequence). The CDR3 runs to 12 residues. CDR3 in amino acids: CASRTVLGELFF. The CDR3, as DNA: TGTGCCAGCAGGACAGTCTTGGGGGAGCTGTTTTTT.